Listed below are T cell receptor beta chains from one sample, sequenced in a study of T cells in Graves' hyperthyroidism and ophthalmopathy. TCRdb analysed the multiplex PCR reads with MiXCR anew, one entry per CDR3 protein. The table lists approximately 710,000 distinct CDR3 sequences, 15% to 20% of them singletons. The sequencing input was blood. These receptors were collected from a man aged 45-65 years with Graves' hyperthyroidism. The CDR3 runs from the conserved cysteine through the conserved F or W. The D gene is left open where the match is weak. Size is omitted from some rows. Given values are once, few, many or a class for expanded clones.

j_call | clone_size | v_call | d_call | cdr3_nt | cdr3_aa
TRBJ1-1 | NA | TRBV5-1 | TRBD1 | TGCGCCAGCACCGACAGGGCGAACACTGAAGCTTTCTTT | CASTDRANTEAFF
TRBJ2-1 | NA | TRBV7-2 | NA | TGTGCCAGCAGCTTAGCGCGGGCCAAAGAGGATGAGCAGTTCTTC | CASSLARAKEDEQFF
TRBJ2-3 | many | TRBV28 | NA | TGTGCCAGCACCCCGAGGCCAAACACATTAATAACTAGCACAGATACGCAGTATTTT | CASTPRPNTLITSTDTQYF
TRBJ1-5 | NA | TRBV5-6 | TRBD1 | TGTGCCAGCAGCTTGGGGGACAGAACTCTCAATCAGCCCCAGCATTTT | CASSLGDRTLNQPQHF
TRBJ2-7 | many | TRBV2 | NA | TGTGCCAGCAGTGAAAGGAACAGACTCTACGAGCAGTACTTC | CASSERNRLYEQYF
TRBJ2-7 | many | TRBV5-1 | NA | TGCGCCAGCAGCCTCCCGGACGTCGGCGAGCAGTACTTC | CASSLPDVGEQYF
TRBJ2-3 | few | TRBV27 | NA | TGTGCCAGCTCATGGGCGAGGGCAGATACGCAGTATTTT | CASSWARADTQYF
TRBJ2-2 | many | TRBV12-3/TRBV12-4 | TRBD2 | TGTGCCAGCAGTGTACATGGACTAGCGGGAGCGGGCGGGGAGCTGTTTTTT | CASSVHGLAGAGGELFF
TRBJ2-3 | few | TRBV28 | TRBD2 | TGTGCCAGCAGTCTACTCTATAGCGGGGGGGCCACAGATACGCAGTATTTT | CASSLLYSGGATDTQYF
TRBJ1-4 | NA | TRBV12-3/TRBV12-4 | NA | TGTGCCAGCAGTTGGACAGAGAATGAAAAACTGTTTTTT | CASSWTENEKLFF
TRBJ2-2 | many | TRBV7-2 | TRBD1 | TGTGCCAGCAGCAGGGGGACAGTGAACACCGGGGAGCTGTTTTTT | CASSRGTVNTGELFF
TRBJ2-6 | NA | TRBV3-1 | NA | TGTGCCAGCAGCCAAATCGTATTCGGACGTCGTGCCAACTCTGGGGCCAACGTCCTGACTTTC | CASSQIVFGRRANSGANVLTF
TRBJ2-5 | many | TRBV5-5 | NA | TGTGCCAGCAGACCTGATCTTCCGGCAGAGGCCCAGTACTTC | CASRPDLPAEAQYF
TRBJ1-2 | NA | TRBV5-1 | NA | TGCGCCAGCAGCTTGAGTTTGGACTCAGGAGGCTACACCTTC | CASSLSLDSGGYTF
TRBJ2-7 | few | TRBV20-1 | NA | TGCAGTGCTAGAGACGTCCGGATTGGTGGGAATTCCTACGAGCAGTACTTC | CSARDVRIGGNSYEQYF
TRBJ2-1 | few | TRBV28 | NA | TGTGCCAGCAGTTTTTTGGGGTCCTGGTCCTACAATGAGCAGTTCTTC | CASSFLGSWSYNEQFF
TRBJ2-5 | many | TRBV7-9 | NA | TGTGCCAGCAGCTCCTACCGGGCCCCTGGGGAAGAGACCCAGTACTTC | CASSSYRAPGEETQYF
TRBJ2-1 | NA | TRBV7-3 | TRBD2 | TGTGCCAGCAGCTCCGGACTAGCGGGAGCGTATGAGCAGTTCTTC | CASSSGLAGAYEQFF
TRBJ1-5 | many | TRBV6-1 | NA | TGTGCCAGCAGTGAAGCAGGGAGGGAGCCCCAGCATTTT | CASSEAGREPQHF
TRBJ2-5 | many | TRBV27 | TRBD1 | TGTGCCAGCAGTTTATCGATCACGGGACAGCAAGAGACCCAGTACTTC | CASSLSITGQQETQYF
TRBJ2-1 | many | TRBV28 | NA | TGTGCCAGCAGTTGGGGGGATGGGGCCTACAATGAGCAGTTCTTC | CASSWGDGAYNEQFF
TRBJ2-2 | NA | TRBV18 | NA | TGTGCCAGCTCACCCCGGGACGTAACCGACGGTGGGGAGCTGTTTTTT | CASSPRDVTDGGELFF